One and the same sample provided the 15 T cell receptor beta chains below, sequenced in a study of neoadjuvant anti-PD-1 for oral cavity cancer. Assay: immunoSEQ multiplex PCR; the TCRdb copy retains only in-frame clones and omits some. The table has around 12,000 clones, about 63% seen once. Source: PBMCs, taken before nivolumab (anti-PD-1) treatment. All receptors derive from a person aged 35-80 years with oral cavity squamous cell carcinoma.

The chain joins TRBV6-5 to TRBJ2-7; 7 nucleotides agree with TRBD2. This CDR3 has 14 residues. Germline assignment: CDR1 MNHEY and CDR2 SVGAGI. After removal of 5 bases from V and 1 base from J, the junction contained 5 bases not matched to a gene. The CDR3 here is CASSSGIRSYEQYF. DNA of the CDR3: TGTGCCAGCAGTAGCGGGATACGTTCCTACGAGCAGTACTTC.

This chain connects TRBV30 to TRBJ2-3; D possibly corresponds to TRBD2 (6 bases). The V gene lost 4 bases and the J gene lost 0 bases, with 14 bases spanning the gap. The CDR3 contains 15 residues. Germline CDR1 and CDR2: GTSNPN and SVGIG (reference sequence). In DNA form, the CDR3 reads TGTGCCTGGACGGAGGTAGCGGTTAGCACAGATACGCAGTATTTT. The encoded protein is CAWTEVAVSTDTQYF.

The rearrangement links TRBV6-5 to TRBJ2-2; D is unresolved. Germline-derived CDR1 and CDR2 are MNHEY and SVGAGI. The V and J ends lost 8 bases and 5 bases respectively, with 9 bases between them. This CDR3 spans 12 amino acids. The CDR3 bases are TGTGCCAGCCACAGAGAGACCGGGGAGCTGTTTTTT. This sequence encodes CASHRETGELFF.

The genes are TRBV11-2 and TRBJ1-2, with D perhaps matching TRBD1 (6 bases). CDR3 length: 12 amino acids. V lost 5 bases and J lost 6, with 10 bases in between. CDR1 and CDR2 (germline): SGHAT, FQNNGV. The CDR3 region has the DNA TGTGCCAGCAGCGCTCAGGGGAATGGCTACACCTTC. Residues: CASSAQGNGYTF.

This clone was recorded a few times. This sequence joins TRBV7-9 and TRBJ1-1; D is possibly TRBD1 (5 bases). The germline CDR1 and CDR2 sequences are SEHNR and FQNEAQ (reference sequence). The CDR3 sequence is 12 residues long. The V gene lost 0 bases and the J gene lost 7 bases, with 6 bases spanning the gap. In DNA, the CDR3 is TGTGCCAGCAGCTTAGCAGGGGTTGAAGCTTTCTTT. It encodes CASSLAGVEAFF.

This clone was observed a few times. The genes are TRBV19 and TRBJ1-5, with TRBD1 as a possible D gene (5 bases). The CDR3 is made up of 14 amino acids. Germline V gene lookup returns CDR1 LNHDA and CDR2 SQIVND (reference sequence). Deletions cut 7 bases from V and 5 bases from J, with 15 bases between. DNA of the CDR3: TGTGCCAGTACCCGGGGGGGGGACTATCAGCCCCAGCATTTT. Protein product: CASTRGGDYQPQHF.

The CDR3: CASSEGRKDQPQHF. For the CDR3, the DNA is TGTGCCAGCAGCGAGGGACGGAAGGATCAGCCCCAGCATTTT. V is TRBV9 and J is TRBJ1-5; D might be TRBD1 (5 bases). Looked up from germline, CDR1 is SGDLS and CDR2 is YYNGEE. Trimming removed 3 bases from V and 5 bases from J, with 12 bases in between. This CDR3 is 14 amino acids long. Filled out from reference TRBV9 and TRBJ1-5, the complete variable domain reads DSGVTQTPKHLITATGQRVTLRCSPRSGDLSVYWYQQSLDQGLQFLIQYYNGEERAKGNILERFSAQQFPDLHSELNLSSLELGDSALYFCASSEGRKDQPQHFGDGTRLSIL.

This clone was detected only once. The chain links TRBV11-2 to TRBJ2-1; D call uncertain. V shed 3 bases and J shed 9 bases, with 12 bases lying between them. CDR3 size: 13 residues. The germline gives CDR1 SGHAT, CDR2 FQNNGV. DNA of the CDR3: TGTGCCAGCAGCTTTAAAATCAGAGGTGAGCAGTTCTTC. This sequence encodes CASSFKIRGEQFF.

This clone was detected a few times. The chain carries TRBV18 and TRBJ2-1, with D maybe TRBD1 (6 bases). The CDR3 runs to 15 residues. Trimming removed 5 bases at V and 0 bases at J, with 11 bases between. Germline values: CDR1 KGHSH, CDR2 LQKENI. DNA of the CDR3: TGTGCCAGCTCATCCCGGGACAACTCCTACAATGAGCAGTTCTTC. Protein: CASSSRDNSYNEQFF.

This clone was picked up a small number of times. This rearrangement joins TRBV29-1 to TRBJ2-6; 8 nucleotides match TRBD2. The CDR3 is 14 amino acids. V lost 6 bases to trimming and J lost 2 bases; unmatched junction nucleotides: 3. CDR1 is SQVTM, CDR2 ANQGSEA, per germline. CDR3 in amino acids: CSVAGEAGANVLTF. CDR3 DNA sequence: TGCAGCGTAGCGGGAGAAGCTGGGGCCAACGTCCTGACTTTC.

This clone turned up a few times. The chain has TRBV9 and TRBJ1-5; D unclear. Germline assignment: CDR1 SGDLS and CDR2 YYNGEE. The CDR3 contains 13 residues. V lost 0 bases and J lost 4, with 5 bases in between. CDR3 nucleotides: TGTGCCAGCAGCGTAGGTTGGAATCAGCCCCAGCATTTT. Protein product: CASSVGWNQPQHF.

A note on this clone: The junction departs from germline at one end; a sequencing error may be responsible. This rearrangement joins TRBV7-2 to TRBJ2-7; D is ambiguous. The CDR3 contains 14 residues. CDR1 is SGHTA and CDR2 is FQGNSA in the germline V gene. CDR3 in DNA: TGTGCCAGCACCTTAGGGAACCTGGGCTACGAGCAGTACTTC. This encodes CASTLGNLGYEQYF.

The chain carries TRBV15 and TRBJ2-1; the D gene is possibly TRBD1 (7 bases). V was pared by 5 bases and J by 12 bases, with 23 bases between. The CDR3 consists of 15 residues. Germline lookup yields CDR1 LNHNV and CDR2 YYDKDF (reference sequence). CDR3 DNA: TGTGCCACCAGCGAGGGGGCGTGGCTCGACGGGGGGCAGTTCTTC. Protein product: CATSEGAWLDGGQFF.

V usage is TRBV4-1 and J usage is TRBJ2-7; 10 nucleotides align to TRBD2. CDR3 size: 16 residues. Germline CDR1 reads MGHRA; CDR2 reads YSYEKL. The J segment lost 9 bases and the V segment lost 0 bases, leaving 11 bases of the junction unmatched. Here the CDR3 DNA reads TGCGCCAGCAGCCAAGATATAGGCCTAGCGGGAGTTATGCAGTACTTC. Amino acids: CASSQDIGLAGVMQYF.

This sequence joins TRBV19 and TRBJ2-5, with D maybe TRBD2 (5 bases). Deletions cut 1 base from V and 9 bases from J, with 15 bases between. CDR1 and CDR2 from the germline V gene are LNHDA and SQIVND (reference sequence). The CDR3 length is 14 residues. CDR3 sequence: CASSIGSSFGAQYF. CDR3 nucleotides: TGTGCCAGTAGTATAGGGAGTAGCTTCGGGGCCCAGTACTTC.